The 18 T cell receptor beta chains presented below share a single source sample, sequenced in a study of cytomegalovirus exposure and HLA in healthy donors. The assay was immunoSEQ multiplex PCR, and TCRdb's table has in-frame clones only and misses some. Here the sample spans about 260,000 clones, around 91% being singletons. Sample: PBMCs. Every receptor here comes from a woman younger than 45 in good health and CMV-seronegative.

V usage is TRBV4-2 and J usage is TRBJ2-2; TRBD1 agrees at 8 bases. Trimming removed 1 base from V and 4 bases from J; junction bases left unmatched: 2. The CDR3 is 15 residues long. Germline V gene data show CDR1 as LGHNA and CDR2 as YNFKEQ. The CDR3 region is CASSQVQGGTGELFF. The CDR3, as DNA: TGTGCCAGCAGCCAAGTACAGGGGGGCACCGGGGAGCTGTTTTTT.

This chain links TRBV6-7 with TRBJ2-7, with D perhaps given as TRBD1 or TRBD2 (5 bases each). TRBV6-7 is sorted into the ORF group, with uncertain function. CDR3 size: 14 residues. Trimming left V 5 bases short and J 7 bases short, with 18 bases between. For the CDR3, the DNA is TGTGCCAGCAGTAGACTTGGGACGACTGGTGAGCAGTACTTC. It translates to CASSRLGTTGEQYF.

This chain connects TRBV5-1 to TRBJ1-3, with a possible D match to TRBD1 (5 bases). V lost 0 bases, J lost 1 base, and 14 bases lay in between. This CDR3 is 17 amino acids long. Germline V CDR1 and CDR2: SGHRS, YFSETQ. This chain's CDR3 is CASSLETGQRSGNTIYF. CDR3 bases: TGCGCCAGCAGCTTGGAAACCGGACAACGATCTGGAAACACCATATATTTT.

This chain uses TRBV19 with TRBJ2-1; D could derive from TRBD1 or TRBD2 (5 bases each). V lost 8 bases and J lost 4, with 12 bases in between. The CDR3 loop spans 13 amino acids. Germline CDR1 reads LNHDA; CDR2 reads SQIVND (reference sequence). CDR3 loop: CASLGGPYNEQFF. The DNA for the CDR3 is TGTGCCAGTCTTGGGGGACCTTACAATGAGCAGTTCTTC.

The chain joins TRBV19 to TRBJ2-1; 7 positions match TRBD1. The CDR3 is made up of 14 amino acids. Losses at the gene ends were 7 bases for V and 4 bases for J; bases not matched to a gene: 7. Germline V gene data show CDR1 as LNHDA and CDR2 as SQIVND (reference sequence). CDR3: CASNEGGPYNEQFF. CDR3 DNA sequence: TGTGCCAGTAACGAAGGGGGCCCGTACAATGAGCAGTTCTTC.

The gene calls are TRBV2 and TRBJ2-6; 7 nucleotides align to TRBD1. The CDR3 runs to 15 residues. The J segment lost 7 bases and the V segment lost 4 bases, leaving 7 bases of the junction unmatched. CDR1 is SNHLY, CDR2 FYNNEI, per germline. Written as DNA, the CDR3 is TGTGCCAGCAGTGTCGGGACAGTACCAGCCAACGTCCTGACTTTC. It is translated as CASSVGTVPANVLTF.

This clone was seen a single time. This CDR3 reads CASSLNPMTTDTQYF. Here the CDR3 DNA reads TGTGCCAGCAGCTTAAATCCCATGACCACAGATACGCAGTATTTT. The V call is TRBV7-3, the J call TRBJ2-3; no clear D. Deletions cut 1 base from V and 2 bases from J, with 10 bases between. Germline V gene data show CDR1 as SGHTA and CDR2 as FQGTGA. This CDR3 region has 15 residues.

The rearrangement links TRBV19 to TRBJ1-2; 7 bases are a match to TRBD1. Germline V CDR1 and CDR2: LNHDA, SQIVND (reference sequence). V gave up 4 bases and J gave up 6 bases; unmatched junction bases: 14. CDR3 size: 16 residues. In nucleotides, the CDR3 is TGTGCCAGTAGTACCCTGGCCCGGGACAGACAAAATGGCTACACCTTC. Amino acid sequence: CASSTLARDRQNGYTF.

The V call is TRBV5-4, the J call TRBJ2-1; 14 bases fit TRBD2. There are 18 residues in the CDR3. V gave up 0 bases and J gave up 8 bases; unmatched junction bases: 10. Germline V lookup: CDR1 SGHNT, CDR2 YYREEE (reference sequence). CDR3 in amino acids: CASSLGRTGTSGRDEQFF. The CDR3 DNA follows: TGTGCCAGCAGCTTGGGGAGGACCGGGACTAGCGGGAGAGATGAGCAGTTCTTC.

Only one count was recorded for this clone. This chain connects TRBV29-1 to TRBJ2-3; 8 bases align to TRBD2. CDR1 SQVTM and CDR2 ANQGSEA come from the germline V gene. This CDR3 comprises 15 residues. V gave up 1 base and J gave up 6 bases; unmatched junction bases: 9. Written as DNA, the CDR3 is TGCAGCGTTGAAGTCGGTAGCGGGATCTTGGATACGCAGTATTTT. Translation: CSVEVGSGILDTQYF.

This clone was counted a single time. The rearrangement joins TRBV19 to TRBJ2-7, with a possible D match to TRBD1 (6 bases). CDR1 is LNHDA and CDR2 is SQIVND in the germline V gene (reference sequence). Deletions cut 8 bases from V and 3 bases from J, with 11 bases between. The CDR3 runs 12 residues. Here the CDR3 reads CASEDSDYEQYF. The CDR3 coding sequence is TGTGCCAGTGAGGACAGTGACTACGAGCAGTACTTC.

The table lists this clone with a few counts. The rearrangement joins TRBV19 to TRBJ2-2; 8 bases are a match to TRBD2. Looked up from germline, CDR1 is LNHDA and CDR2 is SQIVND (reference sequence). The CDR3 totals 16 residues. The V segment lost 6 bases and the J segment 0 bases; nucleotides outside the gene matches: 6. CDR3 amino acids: CASRATTSANTGELFF. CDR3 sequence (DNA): TGTGCCAGTAGGGCAACGACTAGCGCGAACACCGGGGAGCTGTTTTTT.

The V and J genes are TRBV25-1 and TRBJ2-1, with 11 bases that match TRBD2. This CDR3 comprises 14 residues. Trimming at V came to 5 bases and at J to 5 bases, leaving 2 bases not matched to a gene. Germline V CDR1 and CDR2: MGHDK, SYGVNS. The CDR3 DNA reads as TGTGCCAGCAGTAAGGGACTAGCGGACAATGAGCAGTTCTTC. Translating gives CASSKGLADNEQFF.

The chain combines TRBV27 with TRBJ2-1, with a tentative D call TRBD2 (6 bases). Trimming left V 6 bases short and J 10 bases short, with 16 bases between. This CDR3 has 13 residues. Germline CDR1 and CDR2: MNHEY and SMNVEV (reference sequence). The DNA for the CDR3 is TGTGCCAGCAGCTCATTCACTAGCTTGGAGCAGTTCTTC. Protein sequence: CASSSFTSLEQFF.

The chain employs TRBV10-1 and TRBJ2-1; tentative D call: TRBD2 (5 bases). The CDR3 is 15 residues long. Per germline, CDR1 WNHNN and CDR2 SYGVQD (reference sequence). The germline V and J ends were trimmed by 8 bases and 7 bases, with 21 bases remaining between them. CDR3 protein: CASLNPEGPPNEQFF. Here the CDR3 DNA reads TGCGCCAGCCTAAACCCAGAGGGCCCCCCGAATGAGCAGTTCTTC.

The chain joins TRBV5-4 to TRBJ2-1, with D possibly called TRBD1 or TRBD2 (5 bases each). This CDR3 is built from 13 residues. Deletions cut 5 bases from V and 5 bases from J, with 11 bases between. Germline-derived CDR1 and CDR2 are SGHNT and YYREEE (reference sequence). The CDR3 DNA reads TGTGCCAGCAGAAATGGGGGAGACAATGAGCAGTTCTTC. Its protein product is CASRNGGDNEQFF.

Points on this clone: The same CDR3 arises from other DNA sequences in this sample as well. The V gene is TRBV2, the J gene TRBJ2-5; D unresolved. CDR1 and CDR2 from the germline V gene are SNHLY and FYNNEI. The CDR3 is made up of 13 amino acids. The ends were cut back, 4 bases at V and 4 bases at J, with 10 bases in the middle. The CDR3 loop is CASSGSAGETQYF. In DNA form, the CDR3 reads TGTGCCAGCAGTGGGTCAGCCGGAGAGACCCAGTACTTC.

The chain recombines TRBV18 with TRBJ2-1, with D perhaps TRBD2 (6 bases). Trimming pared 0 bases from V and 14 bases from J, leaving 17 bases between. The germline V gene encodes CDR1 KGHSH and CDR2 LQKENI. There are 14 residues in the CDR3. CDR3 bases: TGTGCCAGCTCACCACCAGCTAGCGCCACGTCTAAGTTCTTC. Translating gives CASSPPASATSKFF.